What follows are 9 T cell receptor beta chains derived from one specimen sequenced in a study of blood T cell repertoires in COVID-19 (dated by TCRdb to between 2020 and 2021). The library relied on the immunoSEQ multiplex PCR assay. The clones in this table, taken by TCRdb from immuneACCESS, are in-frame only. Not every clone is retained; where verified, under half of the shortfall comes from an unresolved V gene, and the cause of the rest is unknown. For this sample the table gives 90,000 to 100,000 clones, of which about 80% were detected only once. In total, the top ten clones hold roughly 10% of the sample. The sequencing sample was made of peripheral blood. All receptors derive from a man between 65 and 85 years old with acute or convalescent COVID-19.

This CDR3 reads CATYPGQGYEQYF. CDR3 sequence (DNA): TGTGCCACGTATCCGGGACAGGGCTACGAGCAGTACTTC. The J gene is TRBJ2-7, the V gene TRBV6-5; 9 nucleotides align to TRBD1. There are 13 residues in the CDR3. Germline assignment: CDR1 MNHEY and CDR2 SVGAGI. V lost 10 bases, J lost 3 bases, and 7 bases stayed unmatched.

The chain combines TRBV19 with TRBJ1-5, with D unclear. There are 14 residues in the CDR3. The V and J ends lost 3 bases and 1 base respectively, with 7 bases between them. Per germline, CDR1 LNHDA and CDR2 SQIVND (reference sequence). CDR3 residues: CASSIPGSNQPQHF. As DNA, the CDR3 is TGTGCCAGTAGTATCCCGGGGAGCAATCAGCCCCAGCATTTT.

This chain's CDR3 is CASSRGTSGAGELFF. The CDR3 DNA reads as TGTGCCAGCAGCAGGGGCACTAGCGGGGCCGGGGAGCTGTTTTTT. This sequence joins TRBV11-1 and TRBJ2-2, with 10 bases aligning to TRBD2. Germline V gene lookup returns CDR1 SGHAT and CDR2 FQDESV (reference sequence). The V gene end was trimmed by 5 bases and the J gene end by 6 bases; junction bases not matched to a gene: 6. The CDR3 totals 15 residues.

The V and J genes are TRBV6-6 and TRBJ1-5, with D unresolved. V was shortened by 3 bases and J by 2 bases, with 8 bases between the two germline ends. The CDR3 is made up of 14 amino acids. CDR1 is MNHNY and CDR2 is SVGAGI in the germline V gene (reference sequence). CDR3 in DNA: TGTGCCAGCAGTTATCCAGAGGGCAATCAGCCCCAGCATTTT. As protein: CASSYPEGNQPQHF.

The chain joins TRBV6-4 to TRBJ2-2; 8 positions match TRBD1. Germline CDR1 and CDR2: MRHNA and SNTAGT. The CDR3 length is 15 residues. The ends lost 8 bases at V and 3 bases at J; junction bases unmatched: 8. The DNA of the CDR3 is TGTGCCAGCGTGGGACAGGCATTCGACACCGGGGAGCTGTTTTTT. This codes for CASVGQAFDTGELFF.

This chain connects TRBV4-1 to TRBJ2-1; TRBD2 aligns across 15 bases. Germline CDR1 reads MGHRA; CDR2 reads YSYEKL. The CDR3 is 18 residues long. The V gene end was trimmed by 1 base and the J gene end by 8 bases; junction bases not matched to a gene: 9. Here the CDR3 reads CASSQVTGLAGGRYEQFF. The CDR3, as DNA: TGCGCCAGCAGCCAAGTCACCGGACTAGCGGGAGGGAGGTATGAGCAGTTCTTC.

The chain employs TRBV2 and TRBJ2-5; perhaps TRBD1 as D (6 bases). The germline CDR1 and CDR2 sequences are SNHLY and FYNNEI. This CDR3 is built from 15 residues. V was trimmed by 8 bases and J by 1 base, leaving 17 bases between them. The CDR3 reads CASGPGDGGQETQYF. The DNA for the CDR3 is TGTGCCAGCGGACCAGGGGATGGTGGCCAAGAGACCCAGTACTTC. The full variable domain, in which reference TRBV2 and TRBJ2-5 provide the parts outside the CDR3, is EPEVTQTPSHQVTQMGQEVILRCVPISNHLYFYWYRQILGQKVEFLVSFYNNEISEKSEIFDDQFSVERPDGSNFTLKIRSTKLEDSAMYFCASGPGDGGQETQYFGPGTRLLVL.

The CDR3 sequence is CASSYTGVTYEQYF. CDR3 in DNA: TGTGCCAGCAGTTATACAGGAGTAACCTACGAGCAGTACTTC. The rearrangement joins TRBV6-1 to TRBJ2-7; weak D call: TRBD1 (5 bases). Trimming stripped 5 bases from V and 2 bases from J, with 13 bases between. Germline V gene data show CDR1 as MNHNS and CDR2 as SASEGT. The CDR3 covers 14 residues.

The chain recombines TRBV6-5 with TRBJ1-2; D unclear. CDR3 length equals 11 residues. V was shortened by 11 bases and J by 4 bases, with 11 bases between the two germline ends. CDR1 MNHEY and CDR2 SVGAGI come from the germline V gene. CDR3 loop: CAEPGGYGYTF. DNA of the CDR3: TGTGCCGAACCGGGTGGCTATGGCTACACCTTC.